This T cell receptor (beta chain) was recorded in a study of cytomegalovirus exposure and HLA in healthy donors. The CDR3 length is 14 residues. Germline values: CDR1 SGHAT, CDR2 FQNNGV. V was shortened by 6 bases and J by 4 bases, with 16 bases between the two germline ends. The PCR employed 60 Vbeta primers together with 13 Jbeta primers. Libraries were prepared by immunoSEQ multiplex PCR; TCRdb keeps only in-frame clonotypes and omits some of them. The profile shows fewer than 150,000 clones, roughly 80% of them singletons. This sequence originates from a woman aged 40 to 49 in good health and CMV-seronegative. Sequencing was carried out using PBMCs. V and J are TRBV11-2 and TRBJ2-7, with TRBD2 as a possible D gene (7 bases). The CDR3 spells CASSWTGGPYEQYF. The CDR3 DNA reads TGTGCCAGCAGTTGGACGGGGGGCCCTTACGAGCAGTACTTC.